This is a list of T cell receptor beta chains from one sample in a study of blood T cell repertoires in COVID-19. The protocol was immunoSEQ multiplex PCR, while the TCRdb copy is restricted to in-frame clones and leaves out a portion. The data show around 190,000 clones, about 86% seen once. Sample: peripheral blood. These receptors were taken from an older man with active or convalescent COVID-19. The CDR3 runs from the conserved cysteine through the conserved F or W. A D gene is named only where the DNA matches it firmly. The listing skips clone size in some rows; elsewhere it reads once, few, many or a size class.

>-|TRBV28|TRBJ1-1|-
CASRRDYWDGAFF
TGTGCCAGCAGGAGGGACTATTGGGACGGAGCTTTCTTT
>-|TRBV5-6|TRBJ1-5|TRBD1
CASSRRDRGDQPQHF
TGTGCCAGCAGCCGACGGGACAGGGGGGATCAGCCCCAGCATTTT
>once|TRBV6-6|TRBJ2-3|TRBD2
CASWTGGTDTQYF
TGTGCCAGCTGGACGGGGGGGACAGATACGCAGTATTTT
>few|TRBV2|TRBJ1-2|TRBD1
CASRPRTGDAYGYTF
TGTGCCAGCAGGCCACGGACAGGGGATGCCTATGGCTACACCTTC
>-|TRBV11-2|TRBJ2-1|TRBD2
CASSRLAEPSYNEQFF
TGTGCCAGCTCTCGACTAGCGGAACCCTCCTACAATGAGCAGTTCTTC
>-|TRBV30|TRBJ1-4|-
CAWSLGLSSTTNEKLFF
TGTGCCTGGAGTTTGGGACTGTCTTCGACAACTAATGAAAAACTGTTTTTT
>few|TRBV4-3|TRBJ1-6|-
CASSQGGDNSPLHF
TGCGCCAGCAGCCAAGGGGGAGATAATTCACCCCTCCACTTT
>-|TRBV18|TRBJ1-1|TRBD1
CASSLTRGRDTEAFF
TGTGCCAGCTCACTTACCAGGGGGCGGGACACTGAAGCTTTCTTT
>-|TRBV30|TRBJ2-7|TRBD1
CAWSWTGGREQYF
TGTGCCTGGAGTTGGACAGGGGGTCGAGAGCAGTACTTC
>-|TRBV18|TRBJ2-4|-
CASSPPSEPNIQYF
TGTGCCAGCTCACCACCGTCCGAGCCCAATATTCAGTACTTC
>-|TRBV3-1/TRBV3-2|TRBJ1-6|-
CASSQDGGPNSPLHF
TGTGCCAGCAGCCAAGATGGAGGGCCAAATTCACCCCTCCACTTT
>-|TRBV6-5|TRBJ2-7|-
CASTPVVPGEQYF
TGTGCCAGCACCCCTGTCGTCCCGGGGGAGCAGTACTTC
>few|TRBV9|TRBJ1-1|-
CASSFSQAGTEAFF
TGTGCCAGCAGTTTTAGTCAGGCTGGGACTGAAGCTTTCTTT
>-|TRBV3-1/TRBV3-2|TRBJ1-2|-
CASSPPVSGEGYTF
TGTGCCAGCAGCCCCCCAGTCTCAGGGGAAGGCTACACCTTC
>-|TRBV3-1/TRBV3-2|TRBJ1-1|TRBD1
CASTLGQGRTEAFF
TGTGCCAGCACCTTGGGACAGGGACGAACTGAAGCTTTCTTT
>-|TRBV5-1|TRBJ2-2|-
CASSLERATGTTGELFF
TGCGCCAGCAGCTTGGAGAGGGCAACGGGAACCACCGGGGAGCTGTTTTTT
>once|TRBV4-3|TRBJ2-7|TRBD1
CASSQGQDISYEQYF
TGCGCCAGCAGCCAGGGACAGGATATCTCCTACGAGCAGTACTTC
>-|TRBV19|TRBJ1-2|-
CASSILGYGYTF
TGTGCCAGTAGTATTCTCGGCTATGGCTACACCTTC
>-|TRBV6-5|TRBJ1-3|-
CASSYFAGEGNTIYF
TGTGCCAGCAGCTACTTCGCGGGGGAAGGAAACACCATATATTTT
>-|TRBV14|TRBJ1-1|-
CASSQDRYYTEAFF
TGTGCCAGCAGCCAAGATCGGTACTACACTGAAGCTTTCTTT
>-|TRBV5-1|TRBJ1-1|-
CASSVQGRNTEAFF
TGCGCCAGCAGTGTTCAGGGTCGGAACACTGAAGCTTTCTTT
>-|TRBV28|TRBJ2-7|-
CASSFPTAHRVAGASYEQYF
TGTGCCAGCAGTTTTCCCACGGCACACAGGGTTGCGGGAGCCTCCTACGAGCAGTACTTC
>-|TRBV29-1|TRBJ2-5|TRBD1
CSVLGGGETQYF
TGCAGCGTTTTAGGGGGCGGTGAGACCCAGTACTTC
>-|TRBV4-3|TRBJ2-1|TRBD2
CASSQERLAGVGEQFF
TGCGCCAGCAGCCAAGAACGGCTAGCGGGAGTGGGTGAGCAGTTCTTC
>-|TRBV29-1|TRBJ1-6|-
CSARAGSGDSPLHF
TGCAGCGCCCGGGCGGGGAGCGGGGATTCACCCCTCCACTTT
>-|TRBV5-1|TRBJ1-5|-
CASSLEGQSNQPQHF
TGCGCCAGCAGCTTGGAGGGACAAAGCAATCAGCCCCAGCATTTT
>-|TRBV19|TRBJ1-5|TRBD1
CATKPWTGKDNQPQHF
TGTGCCACCAAGCCTTGGACAGGGAAAGACAATCAGCCCCAGCATTTT
>-|TRBV3-1/TRBV3-2|TRBJ1-6|-
CASTPRVGNSPLHF
TGTGCCAGCACCCCCCGGGTTGGGAATTCACCCCTCCACTTT
>-|TRBV11-2|TRBJ2-2|TRBD1
CASSQETGYGGELFF
TGTGCCAGCAGCCAAGAGACAGGGTACGGCGGGGAGCTGTTTTTT
>-|TRBV12-3/TRBV12-4|TRBJ1-5|-
CASSTGSNQPQHF
TGTGCCAGCAGTACAGGGTCCAATCAGCCCCAGCATTTT
>-|TRBV11-2|TRBJ2-2|TRBD1
CASSDTDRGQDTGELFF
TGTGCCAGCAGCGACACCGACAGGGGGCAGGACACCGGGGAGCTGTTTTTT
>-|TRBV6-5|TRBJ2-3|TRBD2
CASGRLAGGRDTQYF
TGTGCCAGCGGCAGACTAGCGGGGGGACGAGATACGCAGTATTTT